The table lists the clone carrying this T cell receptor (beta chain) with many counts. Its antigen is currently unknown. CDR1 and CDR2 (germline): LGHDT, YNNKEL (reference sequence). The CDR3 contains 12 residues. V shed 8 bases and J shed 6 bases, with 12 bases lying between them. The unsorted libraries were made from 2 million PBMCs kept at -80 C. This sample was taken from a study of neurological immune-mediated disorders. Over 200 million TCR-beta sequences, together covering 15-18 subjects, were produced by every individual sequencing run that was carried out. TCRdb itself ran the 5' RACE reads through MiXCR, one entry per CDR3 protein. The sample carries 35,000 or so distinct CDR3 sequences, around a tenth recorded once. Study-wide findings and caveats: Private repertoires in all groups were suggested by the absence of shared CDR3 amino acid sequences among expanded clones across subjects. Levels of TCR clonal expansion peaked in HTLV-1-associated myelopathy and reached their lowest in multiple sclerosis, under those of healthy controls.

J is TRBJ2-3 and V is TRBV3-1; D is undetermined. This sequence was found in a woman aged 25 to 39 with HTLV-1-associated myelopathy (HAM/TSP). What was sequenced was PBMCs. CDR3 in DNA: TGTGCCAGCTGGAGTCCCGCCGATACGCAGTATTTT. This codes for CASWSPADTQYF.